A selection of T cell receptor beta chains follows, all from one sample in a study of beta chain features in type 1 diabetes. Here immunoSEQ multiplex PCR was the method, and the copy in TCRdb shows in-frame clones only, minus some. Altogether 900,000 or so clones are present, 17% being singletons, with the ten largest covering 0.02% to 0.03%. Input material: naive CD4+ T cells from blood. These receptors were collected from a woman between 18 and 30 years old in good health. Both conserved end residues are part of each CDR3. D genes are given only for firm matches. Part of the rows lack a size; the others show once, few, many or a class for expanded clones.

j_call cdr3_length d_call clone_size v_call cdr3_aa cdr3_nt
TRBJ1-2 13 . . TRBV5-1 CASSFGGSNGYTF TGCGCCAGCAGCTTCGGAGGAAGTAATGGCTACACCTTC
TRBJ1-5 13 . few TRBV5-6 CASSFWQGQPQHF TGTGCCAGCAGCTTCTGGCAGGGCCAGCCCCAGCATTTT
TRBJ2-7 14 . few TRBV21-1 CASSKAGTNYEQYF TGTGCCAGCAGCAAAGCCGGGACTAACTACGAGCAGTACTTC
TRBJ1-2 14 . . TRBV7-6 CASSSGHLNYGYTF TGTGCCAGCAGCTCGGGACACCTGAACTATGGCTACACCTTC
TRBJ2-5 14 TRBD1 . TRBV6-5 CASSRPGQFKTQYF TGTGCCAGCAGTCGACCGGGACAGTTTAAGACCCAGTACTTC
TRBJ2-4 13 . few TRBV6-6 CASIPMGMDIQYF TGTGCCAGCATCCCAATGGGGATGGACATTCAGTACTTC
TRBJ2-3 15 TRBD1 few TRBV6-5 CASRPGQAGTDTQYF TGTGCCAGCAGGCCCGGACAGGCTGGGACAGATACGCAGTATTTT
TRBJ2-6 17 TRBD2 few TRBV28 CASSWTSGRAGANVLTF TGTGCCAGCAGTTGGACTAGCGGGAGGGCTGGGGCCAACGTCCTGACTTTC
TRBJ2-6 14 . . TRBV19 CASRGVNGANVLTF TGTGCCAGTAGGGGGGTAAATGGGGCCAACGTCCTGACTTTC
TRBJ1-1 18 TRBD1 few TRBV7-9 CASRFHGTGTLARTEAFF TGTGCCAGCAGATTCCACGGGACAGGGACCCTCGCAAGGACTGAAGCTTTCTTT
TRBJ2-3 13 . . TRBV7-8 CASSAIDTDTQYF TGTGCCAGCAGTGCCATTGACACAGATACGCAGTATTTT
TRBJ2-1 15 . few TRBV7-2 CASSLGTASYNEQFF TGTGCCAGCAGCTTAGGGACAGCGTCCTACAATGAGCAGTTCTTC
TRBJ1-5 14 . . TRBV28 CASSSGGSHQPQHF TGTGCCAGCAGTTCGGGAGGGTCCCATCAGCCCCAGCATTTT
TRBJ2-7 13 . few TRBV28 CASIDGTLVAQYF TGTGCCAGCATCGACGGGACACTCGTTGCGCAGTACTTC
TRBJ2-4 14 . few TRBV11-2 CASSPGIAENIQYF TGTGCCAGCAGCCCCGGGATCGCGGAAAACATTCAGTACTTC